Following are 8 T cell receptor beta chains from one sample sequenced in a study of spatial heterogeneity in lung cancer. TCRdb re-called the 5' RACE reads with MiXCR, one entry per CDR3 protein. Of some 20,000 distinct CDR3 sequences listed, approximately 8.5% were seen once; the top ten hold roughly 20%. Indicated time point: blood at routine non-recurrence follow-up after resection. The sequences come from PBMCs, collected at follow-up. The source is a male donor with early-stage non-small cell lung cancer.

This clonotype was recorded at least ten times. V is TRBV7-2 and J is TRBJ2-5, with 7 nucleotides matching TRBD2. After removal of 0 bases from V and 1 base from J, the junction contained 2 bases not matched to a gene. Germline CDR1 SGHTA, CDR2 FQGNSA. The CDR3 is 15 residues long. The CDR3 DNA sequence: TGTGCCAGCAGCTTAGCGGGGGGGACCCAAGAGACCCAGTACTTC. Translated: CASSLAGGTQETQYF. The complete variable domain, with remaining parts taken from reference TRBV7-2 and TRBJ2-5, reads GAGVSQSPSNKVTEKGKDVELRCDPISGHTALYWYRQSLGQGLEFLIYFQGNSAPDKSGLPSDRFSAERTGGSVSTLTIQRTQQEDSAVYLCASSLAGGTQETQYFGPGTRLLVL.

In this sample, this clonotype turned up many times. The chain employs TRBV3-1 and TRBJ1-2, with unresolved D. V was shortened by 2 bases and J by 4 bases, with 11 bases between the two germline ends. This CDR3 comprises 14 residues. Germline V gives CDR1 LGHDT, CDR2 YNNKEL (reference sequence). CDR3 in amino acids: CASSQKGSAYGYTF. In DNA form, the CDR3 reads TGTGCCAGCAGCCAAAAGGGATCAGCCTATGGCTACACCTTC.

This clonotype has a count of ten or more. This chain connects TRBV2 to TRBJ2-2; TRBD2 aligns across 8 bases. This CDR3 has 15 amino acids. Trimming at V came to 8 bases and at J to 6 bases, leaving 11 bases not matched to a gene. In germline, CDR1 is SNHLY, CDR2 FYNNEI. This CDR3 is CASEGEAGVAGELFF. In nucleotides, the CDR3 is TGTGCCAGCGAAGGAGAAGCGGGAGTTGCCGGGGAGCTGTTTTTT.

This clonotype was detected ten times or more. The chain combines TRBV6-1 with TRBJ1-5, with TRBD1 matching 9 bases. Losses at the gene ends were 6 bases for V and 6 bases for J; bases not matched to a gene: 9. Germline values: CDR1 MNHNS, CDR2 SASEGT. This CDR3 is built from 15 residues. Here the CDR3 reads CASSPDRGSRQPQHF. In nucleotides, the CDR3 is TGTGCCAGCAGCCCGGACAGGGGTTCGCGTCAGCCCCAGCATTTT.

This clonotype was observed at least ten times. The CDR3 sequence: CASSSFSDEQFF. The CDR3 DNA reads as TGTGCCAGCAGCTCTTTTAGCGATGAGCAGTTCTTC. The chain is built from TRBV7-2 and TRBJ2-1; D perhaps matches TRBD2 (5 bases). The V gene lost 4 bases and the J gene lost 8 bases, with 9 bases spanning the gap. Germline V gene lookup returns CDR1 SGHTA and CDR2 FQGNSA. The CDR3 sequence is 12 residues long.

The gene calls are TRBV6-2 or TRBV6-3 and TRBJ1-1; a possible D gene is TRBD1 (5 bases). The CDR3 contains 16 residues. V shed 0 bases and J shed 0 bases, with 11 bases lying between them. Per germline, CDR1 MNHEY and CDR2 SVGEGT. The CDR3 DNA reads TGTGCCAGCAGTTACTCCCAGGGAGGGATGAACACTGAAGCTTTCTTT. It yields the protein CASSYSQGGMNTEAFF.

This clonotype was observed many times. V usage is TRBV6-2 or TRBV6-3 and J usage is TRBJ2-7; 9 bases map to TRBD2. CDR3 length: 15 residues. Looked up from germline, CDR1 is MNHEY and CDR2 is SVGEGT. V was clipped by 6 bases and J by 3 bases; unmatched bases: 9. The CDR3 bases are TGTGCCAGCAGAAACCCTAGCGGGGCGCGCTACGAGCAGTACTTC. The encoded protein is CASRNPSGARYEQYF.

This clonotype was picked up many times. The chain employs TRBV5-8 and TRBJ1-1; 8 bases are a match to TRBD1. Losses at the gene ends were 8 bases for V and 7 bases for J; bases not matched to a gene: 4. The CDR3 runs 11 residues. Germline V gene data show CDR1 as SGHTS and CDR2 as YDEGEE. The DNA for the CDR3 is TGTGCCAGTGAACAGGGGGATGAAGCTTTCTTT. This translates into CASEQGDEAFF.